A single sample gave rise to the 15 T cell receptor beta chains below, sequenced in a study of CD8 T cells in ankylosing spondylitis. TCRdb re-called the 5' RACE reads with MiXCR, one entry per CDR3 protein. The sample includes some 270,000 distinct CDR3 sequences, roughly a third of them seen just once. The sequenced sample was blood, either unsorted or a sorted T cell fraction (not recorded which). The receptor source for this set is a male donor with ankylosing spondylitis or in good health (not recorded which).

J is TRBJ2-3 and V is TRBV20-1; TRBD2 matches 9 bases. The CDR3 totals 15 residues. V lost 6 bases to trimming and J lost 1 base; unmatched junction nucleotides: 8. Germline CDR1 and CDR2: DFQATT and SNEGSKA (reference sequence). The CDR3 spells CSATIRTSGTDTQYF. DNA of the CDR3: TGCAGTGCCACTATCAGGACTAGCGGCACAGATACGCAGTATTTT.

This clonotype was detected a few times. The chain carries TRBV10-1 and TRBJ2-1, with 14 bases that match TRBD2. The CDR3 loop spans 14 amino acids. V gave up 6 bases and J gave up 8 bases; unmatched junction bases: 3. The germline CDR1 and CDR2 sequences are WNHNN and SYGVQD (reference sequence). DNA for the CDR3: TGCGCCAGCAGCGGGACTAGCGGGGGTCATGAGCAGTTCTTC. Its protein is CASSGTSGGHEQFF.

The genes are TRBV29-1 and TRBJ1-1; 10 bases are a match to TRBD1. The germline V gene has CDR1 SQVTM and CDR2 ANQGSEA. The CDR3 is 14 amino acids. Unmatched junction bases numbered 5, after V lost 7 bases and J lost 0 bases. CDR3 protein: CSDRQGALNTEAFF. The CDR3 DNA is TGCAGCGACAGACAGGGGGCCCTGAACACTGAAGCTTTCTTT.

The V gene is TRBV21-1, the J gene TRBJ1-6. TRBV21-1 is a recognized pseudogene. There are 14 residues in the CDR3. The CDR3 is CANETRADNSPLHF. DNA of the CDR3: TGTGCCAACGAGACCCGGGCCGATAATTCACCCCTCCACTTT.

This clonotype was seen more than once but under ten times. The chain recombines TRBV15 with TRBJ2-7; tentatively, D is TRBD2 (5 bases). The CDR3 sequence is 12 residues long. With 0 bases removed from V and 6 bases from J, the gap between germline ends came to 6 bases. Germline CDR1 is LNHNV and CDR2 is YYDKDF (reference sequence). CDR3 coding DNA: TGTGCCACCAGCAGAGATGGGAGCGAGCAGTACTTC. Its protein product is CATSRDGSEQYF.

This clonotype showed up just a few times. The chain uses TRBV4-1 and TRBJ2-1, with 10 bases lining up with TRBD2. Germline V gene lookup returns CDR1 MGHRA and CDR2 YSYEKL. V dropped 2 bases and J dropped 3; count of bases not matched to a gene: 7. The CDR3 has 17 residues. The DNA of the CDR3 is TGCGCCAGCAGCCAAAGGGTCACTAGCGGGGACTACAATGAGCAGTTCTTC. As protein: CASSQRVTSGDYNEQFF.

The V call is TRBV5-5, the J call TRBJ2-1, with 8 bases that match TRBD1. Trimming cost V 4 bases and J 2 bases; bases outside gene matches: 8. Germline V gives CDR1 SGHKS, CDR2 YYEKEE (reference sequence). CDR3 length equals 16 residues. The CDR3 protein is CASSLRQGRTYNEQFF. The CDR3 region has the DNA TGTGCCAGCAGCCTACGACAGGGGCGAACCTACAATGAGCAGTTCTTC.

The V call is TRBV12-3 or TRBV12-4, the J call TRBJ1-1; D uncertain. CDR3 length: 14 residues. Trimming left V 2 bases short and J 0 bases short, with 7 bases between. Written as DNA, the CDR3 is TGTGCCAGCAGTTTAAACTACATGAACACTGAAGCTTTCTTT. This encodes CASSLNYMNTEAFF.

There are a few counts of this clonotype. The rearrangement uses TRBV20-1 and TRBJ1-6; D perhaps matches TRBD1 (6 bases). CDR1 is DFQATT and CDR2 is SNEGSKA in the germline V gene (reference sequence). CDR3 length equals 13 residues. V was shortened by 6 bases and J by 9 bases, with 15 bases between the two germline ends. CDR3 sequence reads: CSAPTGVGSPLHF. For the CDR3, the DNA is TGCAGTGCCCCGACAGGTGTGGGTTCACCCCTCCACTTT.

This clonotype was observed a single time. The rearrangement uses TRBV7-8 and TRBJ2-5, with 9 bases lining up with TRBD2. CDR3 length equals 16 residues. The germline V gene has CDR1 SGHVS and CDR2 FQNEAQ. Trimming at V came to 2 bases and at J to 2 bases, leaving 6 bases not matched to a gene. CDR3 DNA sequence: TGTGCCAGCAGCTTAAGACTCAGCGGGGGGCAAGAGACCCAGTACTTC. Its translation: CASSLRLSGGQETQYF.

The V gene is TRBV9, the J gene TRBJ2-1; weak D call: TRBD2 (5 bases). Germline lookup yields CDR1 SGDLS and CDR2 YYNGEE. This CDR3 has 15 residues. V shed 4 bases and J shed 1 base, with 12 bases lying between them. This chain's CDR3 is CASSSGVSSYNEQFF. The CDR3 DNA reads TGTGCCAGCAGCTCCGGGGTATCGTCCTACAATGAGCAGTTCTTC.

The chain couples TRBV20-1 to TRBJ2-5, with TRBD1 matching 10 bases. Germline trimming cut 4 bases from V and 5 bases from J; bases unmatched to any gene: 10. Germline V gene sequence: CDR1 DFQATT, CDR2 SNEGSKA (reference sequence). The length of the CDR3 is 15 residues. The CDR3 loop is CSAITGTGVGETQYF. In DNA, the CDR3 is TGCAGTGCTATAACCGGGACAGGGGTCGGGGAGACCCAGTACTTC.

In its sample, this clonotype was seen once. With a much larger clone just one base away, this may be a read error. The gene calls are TRBV15 and TRBJ1-1, with a weak D call TRBD1 (5 bases). V lost 3 bases and J lost 10, with 15 bases in between. This CDR3 is built from 13 residues. CDR1 and CDR2 (germline): LNHNV, YYDKDF (reference sequence). The CDR3 reads CATSSYPTAAAFF. For the CDR3, the DNA is TGTGCCACCAGCAGTTACCCGACAGCTGCAGCTTTCTTT.

V gene TRBV10-3 combines with J gene TRBJ2-1; unclear D gene. This CDR3 contains 14 residues. The V and J ends lost 2 bases and 5 bases respectively, with 10 bases between them. Germline-derived CDR1 and CDR2 are ENHRY and SYGVKD. CDR3 sequence reads: CAISEGTNNNEQFF. The CDR3 DNA follows: TGTGCCATCAGTGAGGGTACGAACAACAATGAGCAGTTCTTC.

DNA of the CDR3: TGCGCCAGCAGCTTGGCCCAGGTGGGCACCGGGGAGCTGTTTTTT. Amino acids: CASSLAQVGTGELFF. The chain carries TRBV5-1 and TRBJ2-2, with D unclear. CDR1 SGHRS and CDR2 YFSETQ come from the germline V gene. With 0 bases removed from V and 4 bases from J, the gap between germline ends came to 10 bases. This CDR3 has 15 amino acids.